This TCR beta chain appears in the sequencing data of a study of identifying expanded T cells in peripheral blood. The germline CDR1 and CDR2 sequences are MNHEY and SVGAGI. V lost 3 bases and J 4 bases, leaving 18 bases between the germline ends. The CDR3 spans 16 residues. Collection occurred without any documented infections or immune events in donors. As regards this clone: Antigen: not known.

The data were produced by immunoSEQ multiplex PCR, yet TCRdb's version contains in-frame clones alone and is incomplete. Here the sample spans some 120,000 clones, approximately 80% being singletons. General observations from the study: About 1.2 clones differed between technical replicates, versus about 15 and 19 over time. Variance in clone template counts between approximately two-week samples significantly increased with total template count across all healthy donors.

The J gene is TRBJ1-2, the V gene TRBV6-5; a weak D match, TRBD1 (6 bases). This sequence originates from a person between 18 and 69 years old in good health. The sequenced sample consisted of blood. CDR3 in amino acids: CASSYSTRGRGYGYTF. CDR3 nucleotide sequence: TGTGCCAGCAGTTATTCAACCAGGGGTAGGGGCTATGGCTACACCTTC.